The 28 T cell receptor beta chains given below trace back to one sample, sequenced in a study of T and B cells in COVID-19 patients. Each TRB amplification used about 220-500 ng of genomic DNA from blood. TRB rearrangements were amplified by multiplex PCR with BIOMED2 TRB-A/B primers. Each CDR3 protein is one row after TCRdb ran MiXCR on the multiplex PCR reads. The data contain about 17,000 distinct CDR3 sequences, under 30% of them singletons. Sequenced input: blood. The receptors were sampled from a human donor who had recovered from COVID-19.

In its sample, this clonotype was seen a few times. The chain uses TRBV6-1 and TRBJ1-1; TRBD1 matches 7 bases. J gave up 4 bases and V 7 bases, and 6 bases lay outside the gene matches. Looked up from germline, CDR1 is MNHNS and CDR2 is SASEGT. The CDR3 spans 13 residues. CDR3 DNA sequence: TGTGCCAGCAACAGGGGCTGGGGCACTGAAGCTTTCTTT. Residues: CASNRGWGTEAFF.

The CDR3 sequence: CASSEILSDTQYF. The CDR3 DNA is TGTGCCAGCAGTGAGATCCTCTCAGATACGCAGTATTTT. The chain carries TRBV6-4 and TRBJ2-3; D unclear. CDR3 length: 13 amino acids. V shed 3 bases and J shed 4 bases, with 8 bases lying between them. Looked up from germline, CDR1 is MRHNA and CDR2 is SNTAGT.

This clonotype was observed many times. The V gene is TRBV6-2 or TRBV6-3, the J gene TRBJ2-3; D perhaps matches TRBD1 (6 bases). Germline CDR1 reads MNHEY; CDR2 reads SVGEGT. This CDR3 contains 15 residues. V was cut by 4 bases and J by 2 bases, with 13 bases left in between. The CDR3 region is CASSWGPPATDTQYF. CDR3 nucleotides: TGTGCCAGCAGTTGGGGGCCCCCGGCCACAGATACGCAGTATTTT.

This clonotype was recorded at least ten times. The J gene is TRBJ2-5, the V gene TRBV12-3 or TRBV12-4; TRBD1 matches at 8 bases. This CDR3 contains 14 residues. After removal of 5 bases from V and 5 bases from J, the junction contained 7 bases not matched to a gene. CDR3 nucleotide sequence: TGTGCCAGCAGTAGACAGGGGTTGGAGGAGACCCAGTACTTC. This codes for CASSRQGLEETQYF.

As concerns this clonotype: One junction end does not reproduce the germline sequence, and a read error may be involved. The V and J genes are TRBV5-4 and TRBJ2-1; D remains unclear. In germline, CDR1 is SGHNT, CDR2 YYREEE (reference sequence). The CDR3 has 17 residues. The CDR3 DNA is TGCGCCAGCAGCCAAGATGCCCAGCCGAGCTCCTACAATGAGCAGTTCTTC. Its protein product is CASSQDAQPSSYNEQFF. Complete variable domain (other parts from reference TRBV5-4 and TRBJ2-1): ETGVTQSPTHLIKTRGQQVTLRCSSQSGHNTVSWYQQALGQGPQFIFQYYREEENGRGNFPPRFSGLQFPNYSSELNVNALELDDSALYLCASSQDAQPSSYNEQFFGPGTRLTVL.

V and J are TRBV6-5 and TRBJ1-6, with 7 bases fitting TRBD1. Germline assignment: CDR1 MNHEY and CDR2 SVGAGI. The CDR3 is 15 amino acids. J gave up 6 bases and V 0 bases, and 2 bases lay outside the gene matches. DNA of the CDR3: TGTGCCAGCAGTTACTCGGGGACAGCTAATTCACCCCTCCACTTT. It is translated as CASSYSGTANSPLHF.

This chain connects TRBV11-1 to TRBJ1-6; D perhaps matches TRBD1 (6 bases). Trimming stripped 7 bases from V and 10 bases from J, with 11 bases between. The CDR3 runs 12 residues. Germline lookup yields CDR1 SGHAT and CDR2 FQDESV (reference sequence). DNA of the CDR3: TGTGCCAGCACCAGGGGAGGGTCACCCCTCCACTTT. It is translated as CASTRGGSPLHF.

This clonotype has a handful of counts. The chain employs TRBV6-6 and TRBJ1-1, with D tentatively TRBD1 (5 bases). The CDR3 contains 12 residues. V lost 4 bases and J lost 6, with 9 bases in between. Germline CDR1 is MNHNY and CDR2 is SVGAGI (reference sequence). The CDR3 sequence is CASSFDSSEAFF. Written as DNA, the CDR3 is TGTGCCAGCAGTTTTGACAGCTCTGAAGCTTTCTTT.

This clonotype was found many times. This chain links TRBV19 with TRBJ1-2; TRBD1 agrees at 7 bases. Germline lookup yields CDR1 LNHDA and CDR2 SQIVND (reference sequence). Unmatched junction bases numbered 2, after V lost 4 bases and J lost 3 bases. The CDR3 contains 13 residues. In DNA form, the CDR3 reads TGTGCCAGTAGTACTGACAGGGACTATGGCTACACCTTC. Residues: CASSTDRDYGYTF.

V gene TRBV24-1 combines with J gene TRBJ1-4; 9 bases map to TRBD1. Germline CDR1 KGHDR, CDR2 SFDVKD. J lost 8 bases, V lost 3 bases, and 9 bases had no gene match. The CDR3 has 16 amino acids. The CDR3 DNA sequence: TGTGCCACCAGTGATACCCCGGGACAGGGTAACGAAAAACTGTTTTTT. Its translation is CATSDTPGQGNEKLFF.

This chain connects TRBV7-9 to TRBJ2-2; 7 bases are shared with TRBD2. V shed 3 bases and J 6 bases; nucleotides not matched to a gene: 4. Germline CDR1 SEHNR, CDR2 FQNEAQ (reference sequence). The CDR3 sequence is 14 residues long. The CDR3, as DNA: TGTGCCAGCAGCTTCGGGGGAGGGGCCGGGGAGCTGTTTTTT. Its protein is CASSFGGGAGELFF.

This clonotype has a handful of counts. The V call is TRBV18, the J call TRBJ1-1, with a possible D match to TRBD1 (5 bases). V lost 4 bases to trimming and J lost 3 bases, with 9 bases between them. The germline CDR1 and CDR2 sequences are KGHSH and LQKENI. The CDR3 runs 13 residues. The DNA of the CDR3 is TGTGCCAGCTCACGGGGGGGTGACACTGAAGCTTTCTTT. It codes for CASSRGGDTEAFF.

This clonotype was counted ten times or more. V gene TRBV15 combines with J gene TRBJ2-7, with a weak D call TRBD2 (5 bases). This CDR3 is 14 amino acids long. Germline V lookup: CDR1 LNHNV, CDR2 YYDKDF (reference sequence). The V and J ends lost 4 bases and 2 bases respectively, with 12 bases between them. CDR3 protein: CATSKERRTYEQYF. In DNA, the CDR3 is TGTGCCACCAGCAAGGAGCGGCGAACCTACGAGCAGTACTTC.

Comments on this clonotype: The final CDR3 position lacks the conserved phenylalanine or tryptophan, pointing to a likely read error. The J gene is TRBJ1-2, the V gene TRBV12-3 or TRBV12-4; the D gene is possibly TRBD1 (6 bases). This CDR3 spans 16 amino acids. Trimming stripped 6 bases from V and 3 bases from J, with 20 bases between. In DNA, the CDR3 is TGTGCCAGCAGGGGCCGTGCAGGGGATGGTTACTATGGCTACACCATC. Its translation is CASRGRAGDGYYGYTI.

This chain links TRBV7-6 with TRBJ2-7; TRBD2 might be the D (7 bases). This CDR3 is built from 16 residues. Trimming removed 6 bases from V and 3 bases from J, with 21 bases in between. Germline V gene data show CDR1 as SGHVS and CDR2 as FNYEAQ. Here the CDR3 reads CASRGGGDIRGYEQYF. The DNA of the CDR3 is TGTGCCAGCAGGGGGGGAGGGGACATCCGAGGCTACGAGCAGTACTTC.

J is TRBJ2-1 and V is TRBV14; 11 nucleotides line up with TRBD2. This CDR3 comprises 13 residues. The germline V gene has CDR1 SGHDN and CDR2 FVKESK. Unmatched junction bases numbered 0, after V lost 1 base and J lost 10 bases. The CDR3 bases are TGTGCCAGCAGCCAAGTAGCGGGGGGGGAGCAGTTCTTC. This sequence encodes CASSQVAGGEQFF.

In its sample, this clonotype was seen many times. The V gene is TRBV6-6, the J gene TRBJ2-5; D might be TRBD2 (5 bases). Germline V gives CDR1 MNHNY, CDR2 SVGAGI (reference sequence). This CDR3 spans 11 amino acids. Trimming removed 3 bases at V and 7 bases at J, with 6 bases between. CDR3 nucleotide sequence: TGTGCCAGCAGTTATGGAGGGACCCAGTACTTC. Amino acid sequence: CASSYGGTQYF.

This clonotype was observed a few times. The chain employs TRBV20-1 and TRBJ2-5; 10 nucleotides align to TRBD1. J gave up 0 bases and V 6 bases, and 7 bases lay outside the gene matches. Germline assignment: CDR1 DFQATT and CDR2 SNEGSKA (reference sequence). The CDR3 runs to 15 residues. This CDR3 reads CSADDRGLYQETQYF. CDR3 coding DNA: TGCAGTGCAGATGACAGGGGGCTGTACCAAGAGACCCAGTACTTC.

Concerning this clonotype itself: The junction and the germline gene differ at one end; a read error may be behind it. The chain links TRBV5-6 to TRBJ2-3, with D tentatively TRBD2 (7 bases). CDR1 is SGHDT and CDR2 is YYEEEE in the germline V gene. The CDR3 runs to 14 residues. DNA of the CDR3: TGCGCCAGCATGGGGGGGGGGCCGACAGATACGCAGTATTTT. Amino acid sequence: CASMGGGPTDTQYF. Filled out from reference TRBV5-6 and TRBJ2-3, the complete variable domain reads DAGVTQSPTHLIKTRGQQVTLRCSPKSGHDTVSWYQQALGQGPQFIFQYYEEEERQRGNFPDRFSGHQFPNYSSELNVNALLLGDSALYLCASMGGGPTDTQYFGPGTRLTVL.

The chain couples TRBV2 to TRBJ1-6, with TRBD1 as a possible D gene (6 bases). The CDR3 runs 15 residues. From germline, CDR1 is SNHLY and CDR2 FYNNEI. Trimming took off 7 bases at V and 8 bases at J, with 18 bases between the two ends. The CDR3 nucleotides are TGTGCCAGCACGAAAGGGGGGGCAAGGGATTCACCCCTCCACTTT. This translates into CASTKGGARDSPLHF.

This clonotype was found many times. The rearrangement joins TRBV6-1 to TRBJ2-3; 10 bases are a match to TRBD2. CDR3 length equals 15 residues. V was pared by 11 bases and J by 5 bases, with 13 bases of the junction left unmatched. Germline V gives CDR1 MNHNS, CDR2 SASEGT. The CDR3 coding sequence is TGTGCCGGTAAGCGGGGGGGCTTGTATAAAGATACGCAGTATTTT. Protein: CAGKRGGLYKDTQYF.

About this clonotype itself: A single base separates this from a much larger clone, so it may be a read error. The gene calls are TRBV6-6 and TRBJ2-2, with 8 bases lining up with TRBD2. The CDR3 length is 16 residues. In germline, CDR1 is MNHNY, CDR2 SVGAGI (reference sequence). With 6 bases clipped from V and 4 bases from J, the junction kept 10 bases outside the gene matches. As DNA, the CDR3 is TGTGCCAGCAGCCCACTAGCGGTGTGGATCACCGGGGAGCTGTTTTTT. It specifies CASSPLAVWITGELFF.

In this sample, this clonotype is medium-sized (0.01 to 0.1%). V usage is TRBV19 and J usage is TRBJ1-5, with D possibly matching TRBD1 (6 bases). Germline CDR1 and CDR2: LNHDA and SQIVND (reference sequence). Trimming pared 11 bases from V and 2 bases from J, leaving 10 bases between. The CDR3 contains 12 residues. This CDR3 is CASGEGNQPQHF. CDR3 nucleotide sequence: TGTGCCTCAGGGGAAGGCAATCAGCCCCAGCATTTT.

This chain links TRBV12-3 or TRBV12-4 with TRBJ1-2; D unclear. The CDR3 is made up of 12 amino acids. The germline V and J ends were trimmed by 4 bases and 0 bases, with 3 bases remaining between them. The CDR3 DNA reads TGTGCCAGCAGTTACACTAACTATGGCTACACCTTC. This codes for CASSYTNYGYTF.

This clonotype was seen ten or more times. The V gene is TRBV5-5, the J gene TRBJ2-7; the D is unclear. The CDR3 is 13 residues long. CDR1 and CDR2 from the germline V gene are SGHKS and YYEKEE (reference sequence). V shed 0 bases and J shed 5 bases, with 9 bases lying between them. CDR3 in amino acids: CASSLDFSDEQYF. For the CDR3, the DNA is TGTGCCAGCAGCTTGGATTTCTCTGACGAGCAGTACTTC.

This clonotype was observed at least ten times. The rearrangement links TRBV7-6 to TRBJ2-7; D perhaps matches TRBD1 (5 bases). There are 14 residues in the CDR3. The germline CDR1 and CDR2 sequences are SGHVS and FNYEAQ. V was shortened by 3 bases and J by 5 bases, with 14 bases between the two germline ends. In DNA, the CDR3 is TGTGCCAGCAGCTTTTCGACAGCTGGGGACGAGCAGTACTTC. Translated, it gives CASSFSTAGDEQYF.

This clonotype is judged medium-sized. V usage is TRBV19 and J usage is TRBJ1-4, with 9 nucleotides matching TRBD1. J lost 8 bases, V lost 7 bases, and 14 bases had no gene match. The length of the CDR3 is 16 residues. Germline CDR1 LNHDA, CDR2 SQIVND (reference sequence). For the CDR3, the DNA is TGTGCCAGTAATGAAGGGGACAGGGCATGGGGCGAAAAACTGTTTTTT. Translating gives CASNEGDRAWGEKLFF. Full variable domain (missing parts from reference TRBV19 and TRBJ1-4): DGGITQSPKYLFRKEGQNVTLSCEQNLNHDAMYWYRQDPGQGLRLIYYSQIVNDFQKGDIAEGYSVSREKKESFPLTVTSAQKNPTAFYLCASNEGDRAWGEKLFFGSGTQLSVL.

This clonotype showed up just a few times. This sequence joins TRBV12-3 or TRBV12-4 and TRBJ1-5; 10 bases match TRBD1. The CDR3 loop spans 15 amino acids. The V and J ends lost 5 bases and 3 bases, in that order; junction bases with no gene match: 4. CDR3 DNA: TGTGCCAGCAGTCCGGGACAGGGGCCCAATCAGCCCCAGCATTTT. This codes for CASSPGQGPNQPQHF.